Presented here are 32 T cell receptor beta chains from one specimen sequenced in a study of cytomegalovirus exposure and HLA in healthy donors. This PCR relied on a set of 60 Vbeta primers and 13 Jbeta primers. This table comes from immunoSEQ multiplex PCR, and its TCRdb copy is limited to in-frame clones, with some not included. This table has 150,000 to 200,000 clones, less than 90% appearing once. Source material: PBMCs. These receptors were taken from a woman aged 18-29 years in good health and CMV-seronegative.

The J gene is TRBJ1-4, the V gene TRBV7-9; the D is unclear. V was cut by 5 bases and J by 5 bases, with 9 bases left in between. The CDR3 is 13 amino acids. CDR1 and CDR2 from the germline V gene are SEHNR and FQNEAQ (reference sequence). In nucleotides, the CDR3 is TGTGCCAGCAGCATCAGTGAAAATGAAAAACTGTTTTTT. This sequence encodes CASSISENEKLFF.

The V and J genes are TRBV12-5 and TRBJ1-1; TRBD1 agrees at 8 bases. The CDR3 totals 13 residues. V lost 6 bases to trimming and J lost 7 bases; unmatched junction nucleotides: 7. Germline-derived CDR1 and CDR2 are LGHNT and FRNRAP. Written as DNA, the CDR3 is TGTGCTAGTGGCCGGGACAGGAGGTTTGAAGCTTTCTTT. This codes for CASGRDRRFEAFF.

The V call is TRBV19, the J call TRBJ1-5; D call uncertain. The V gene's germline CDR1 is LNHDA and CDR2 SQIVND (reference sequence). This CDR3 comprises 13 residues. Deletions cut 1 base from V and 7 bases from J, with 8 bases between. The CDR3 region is CASSIGGPQPQHF. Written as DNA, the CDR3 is TGTGCCAGTAGTATAGGAGGGCCGCAGCCCCAGCATTTT. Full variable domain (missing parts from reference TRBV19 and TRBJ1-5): DGGITQSPKYLFRKEGQNVTLSCEQNLNHDAMYWYRQDPGQGLRLIYYSQIVNDFQKGDIAEGYSVSREKKESFPLTVTSAQKNPTAFYLCASSIGGPQPQHFGDGTRLSIL.

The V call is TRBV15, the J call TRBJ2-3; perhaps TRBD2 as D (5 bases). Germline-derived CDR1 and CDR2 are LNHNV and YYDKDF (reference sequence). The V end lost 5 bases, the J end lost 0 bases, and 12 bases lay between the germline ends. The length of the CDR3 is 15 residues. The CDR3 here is CATSVRRTSTDTQYF. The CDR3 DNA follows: TGTGCCACCAGCGTGCGGCGGACTAGCACAGATACGCAGTATTTT.

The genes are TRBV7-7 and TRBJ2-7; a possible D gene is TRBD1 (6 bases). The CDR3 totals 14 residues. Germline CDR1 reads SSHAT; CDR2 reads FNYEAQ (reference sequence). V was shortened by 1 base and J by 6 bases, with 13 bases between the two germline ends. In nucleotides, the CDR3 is TGTGCCAGCAGCTTAGAGGACAGTTCCGCCGAGCAGTACTTC. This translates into CASSLEDSSAEQYF.

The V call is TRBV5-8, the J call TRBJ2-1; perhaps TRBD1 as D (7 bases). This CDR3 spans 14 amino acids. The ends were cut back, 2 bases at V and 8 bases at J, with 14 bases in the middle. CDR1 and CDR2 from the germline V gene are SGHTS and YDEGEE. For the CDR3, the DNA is TGTGCCAGCAGCTTTAGAGGGGGCGGGGATGAGCAGTTCTTC. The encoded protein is CASSFRGGGDEQFF.

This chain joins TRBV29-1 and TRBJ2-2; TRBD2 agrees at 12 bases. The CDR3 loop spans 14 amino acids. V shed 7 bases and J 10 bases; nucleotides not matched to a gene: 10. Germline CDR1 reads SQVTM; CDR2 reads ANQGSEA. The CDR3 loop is CSAGLAGLRKELFF. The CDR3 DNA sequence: TGCAGCGCGGGACTAGCGGGTTTGCGTAAGGAGCTGTTTTTT.

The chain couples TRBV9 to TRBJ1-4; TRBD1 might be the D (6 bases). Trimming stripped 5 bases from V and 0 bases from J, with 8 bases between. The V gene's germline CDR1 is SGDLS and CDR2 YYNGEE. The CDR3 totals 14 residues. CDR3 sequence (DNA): TGTGCCAGCAGTGAGGGGGCAACTAATGAAAAACTGTTTTTT. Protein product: CASSEGATNEKLFF. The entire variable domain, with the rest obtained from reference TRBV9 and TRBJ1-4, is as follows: DSGVTQTPKHLITATGQRVTLRCSPRSGDLSVYWYQQSLDQGLQFLIQYYNGEERAKGNILERFSAQQFPDLHSELNLSSLELGDSALYFCASSEGATNEKLFFGSGTQLSVL.

CDR3 sequence: CAWSGQDYSPLHF. The CDR3 nucleotides are TGTGCCTGGAGTGGACAGGATTATTCACCCCTCCACTTT. J is TRBJ1-6 and V is TRBV30, with D perhaps matching TRBD1 (6 bases). V lost 1 base and J lost 8, with 9 bases in between. CDR1 is GTSNPN and CDR2 is SVGIG in the germline V gene (reference sequence). This CDR3 contains 13 residues.

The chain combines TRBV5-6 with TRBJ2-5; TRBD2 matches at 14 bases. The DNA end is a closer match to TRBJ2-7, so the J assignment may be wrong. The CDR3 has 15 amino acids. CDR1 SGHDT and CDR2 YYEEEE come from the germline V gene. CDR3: CASSLGLAGVYEQYF. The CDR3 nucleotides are TGTGCCAGCAGCCTGGGACTAGCGGGGGTCTACGAGCAGTACTTC.

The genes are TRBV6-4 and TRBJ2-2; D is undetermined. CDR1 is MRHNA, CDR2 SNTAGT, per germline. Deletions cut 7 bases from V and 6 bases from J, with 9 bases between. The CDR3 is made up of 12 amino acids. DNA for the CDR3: TGTGCCAGCAAACCCGGGTCCGGGGAGCTGTTTTTT. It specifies CASKPGSGELFF.

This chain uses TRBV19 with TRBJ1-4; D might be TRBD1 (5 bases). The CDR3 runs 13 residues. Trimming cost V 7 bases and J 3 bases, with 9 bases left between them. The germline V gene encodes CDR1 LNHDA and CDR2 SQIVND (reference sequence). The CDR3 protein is CASKNRSNEKLFF. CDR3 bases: TGTGCCAGTAAGAACAGGTCTAATGAAAAACTGTTTTTT.

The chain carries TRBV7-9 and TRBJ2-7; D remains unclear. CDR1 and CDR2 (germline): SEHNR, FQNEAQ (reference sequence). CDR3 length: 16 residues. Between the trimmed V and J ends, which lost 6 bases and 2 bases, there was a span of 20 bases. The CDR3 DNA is TGTGCCAGCAGTCCTCGGCCTTCTGGGCCGACCTACGAGCAGTACTTC. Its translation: CASSPRPSGPTYEQYF. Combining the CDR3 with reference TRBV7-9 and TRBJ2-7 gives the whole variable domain DTGVSQNPRHKITKRGQNVTFRCDPISEHNRLYWYRQTLGQGPEFLTYFQNEAQLEKSRLLSDRFSAERPKGSFSTLEIQRTEQGDSAMYLCASSPRPSGPTYEQYFGPGTRLTVT.

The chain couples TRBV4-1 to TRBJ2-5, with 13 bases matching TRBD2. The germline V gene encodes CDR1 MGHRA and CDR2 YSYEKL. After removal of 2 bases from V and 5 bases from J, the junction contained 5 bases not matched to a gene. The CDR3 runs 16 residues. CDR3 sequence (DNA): TGCGCCAGCAGCCAAAGACTAGCGGGAGGTAGGGAGACCCAGTACTTC. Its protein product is CASSQRLAGGRETQYF.

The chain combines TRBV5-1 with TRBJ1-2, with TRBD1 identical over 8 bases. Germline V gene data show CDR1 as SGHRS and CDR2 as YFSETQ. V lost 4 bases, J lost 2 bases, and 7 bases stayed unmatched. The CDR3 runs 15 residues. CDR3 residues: CASSHSRTGNYGYTF. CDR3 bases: TGCGCCAGCAGCCACTCACGGACAGGGAACTATGGCTACACCTTC.

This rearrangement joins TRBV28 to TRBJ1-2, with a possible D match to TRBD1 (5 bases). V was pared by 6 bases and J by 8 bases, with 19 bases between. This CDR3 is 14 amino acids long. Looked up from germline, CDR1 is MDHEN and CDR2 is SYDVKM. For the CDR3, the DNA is TGTGCCAGCAGGGGGGAGGGTTCTTGGGGAGGCTACACCTTC. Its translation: CASRGEGSWGGYTF.

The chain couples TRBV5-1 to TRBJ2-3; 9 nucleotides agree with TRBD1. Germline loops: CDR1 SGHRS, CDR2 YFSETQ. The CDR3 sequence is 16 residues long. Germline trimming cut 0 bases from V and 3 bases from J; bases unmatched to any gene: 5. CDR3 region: CASSLAGTGRTDTQYF. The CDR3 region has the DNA TGCGCCAGCAGCTTGGCCGGGACAGGGAGAACAGATACGCAGTATTTT.

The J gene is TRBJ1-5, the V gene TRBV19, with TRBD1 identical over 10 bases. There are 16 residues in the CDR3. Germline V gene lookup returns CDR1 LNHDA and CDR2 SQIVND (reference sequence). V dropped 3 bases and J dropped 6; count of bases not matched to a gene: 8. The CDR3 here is CASSMGTGDLIQPQHF. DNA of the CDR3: TGTGCCAGTAGTATGGGGACAGGGGACCTTATTCAGCCCCAGCATTTT.

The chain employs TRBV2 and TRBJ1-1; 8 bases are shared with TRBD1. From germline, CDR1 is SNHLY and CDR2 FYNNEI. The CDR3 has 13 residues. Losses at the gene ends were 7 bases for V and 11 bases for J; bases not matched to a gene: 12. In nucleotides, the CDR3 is TGTGCCAGCACCGGAGGACAGGGCGGGAAGGCTTTCTTT. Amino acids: CASTGGQGGKAFF. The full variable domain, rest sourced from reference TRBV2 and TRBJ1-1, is EPEVTQTPSHQVTQMGQEVILRCVPISNHLYFYWYRQILGQKVEFLVSFYNNEISEKSEIFDDQFSVERPDGSNFTLKIRSTKLEDSAMYFCASTGGQGGKAFFGQGTRLTVV.

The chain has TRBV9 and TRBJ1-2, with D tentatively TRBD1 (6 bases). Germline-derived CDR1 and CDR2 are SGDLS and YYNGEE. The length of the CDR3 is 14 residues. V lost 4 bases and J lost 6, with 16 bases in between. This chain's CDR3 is CASSQGGDNNGYTF. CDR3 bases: TGTGCCAGCAGCCAAGGTGGGGACAATAATGGCTACACCTTC.

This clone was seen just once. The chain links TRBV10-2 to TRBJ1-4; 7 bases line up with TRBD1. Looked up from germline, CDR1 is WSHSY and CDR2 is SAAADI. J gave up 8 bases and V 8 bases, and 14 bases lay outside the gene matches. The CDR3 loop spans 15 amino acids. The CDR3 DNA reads TGCGCCAGCCGGAACCCGGACAGGTTCCTAGAAAAACTGTTTTTT. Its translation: CASRNPDRFLEKLFF.

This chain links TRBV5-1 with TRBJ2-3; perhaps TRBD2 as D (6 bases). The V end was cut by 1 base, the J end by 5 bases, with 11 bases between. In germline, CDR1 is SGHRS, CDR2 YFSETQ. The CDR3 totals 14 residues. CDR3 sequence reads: CASSLSGTGDTQYF. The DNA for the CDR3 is TGCGCCAGCAGCTTGAGTGGGACTGGAGATACGCAGTATTTT.

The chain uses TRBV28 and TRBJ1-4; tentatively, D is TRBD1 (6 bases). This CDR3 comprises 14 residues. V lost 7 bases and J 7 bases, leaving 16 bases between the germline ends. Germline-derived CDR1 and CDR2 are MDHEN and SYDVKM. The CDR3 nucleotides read TGTGCCAGCACGCTTTGGGGACATAGTGAAAAACTGTTTTTT. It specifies CASTLWGHSEKLFF.

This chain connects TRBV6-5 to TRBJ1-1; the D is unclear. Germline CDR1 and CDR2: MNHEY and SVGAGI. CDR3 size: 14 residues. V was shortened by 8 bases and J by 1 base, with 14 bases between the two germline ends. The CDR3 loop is CASRGSPANTEAFF. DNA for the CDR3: TGTGCCAGCCGAGGTAGCCCCGCGAACACTGAAGCTTTCTTT.

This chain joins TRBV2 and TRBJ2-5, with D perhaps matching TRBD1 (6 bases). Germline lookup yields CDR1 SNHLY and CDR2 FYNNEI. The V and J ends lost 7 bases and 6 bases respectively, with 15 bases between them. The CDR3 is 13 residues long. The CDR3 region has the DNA TGTGCCAGCACCCTGGGGGCGGTGAAGACCCAGTACTTC. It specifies CASTLGAVKTQYF. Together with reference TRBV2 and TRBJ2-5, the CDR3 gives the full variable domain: EPEVTQTPSHQVTQMGQEVILRCVPISNHLYFYWYRQILGQKVEFLVSFYNNEISEKSEIFDDQFSVERPDGSNFTLKIRSTKLEDSAMYFCASTLGAVKTQYFGPGTRLLVL.

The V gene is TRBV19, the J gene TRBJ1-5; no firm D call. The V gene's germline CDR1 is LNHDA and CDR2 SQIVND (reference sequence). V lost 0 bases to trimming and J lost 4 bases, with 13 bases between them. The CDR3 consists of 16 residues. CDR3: CASSIDLSNPNQPQHF. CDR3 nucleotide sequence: TGTGCCAGTAGTATAGATCTTTCTAACCCGAATCAGCCCCAGCATTTT.

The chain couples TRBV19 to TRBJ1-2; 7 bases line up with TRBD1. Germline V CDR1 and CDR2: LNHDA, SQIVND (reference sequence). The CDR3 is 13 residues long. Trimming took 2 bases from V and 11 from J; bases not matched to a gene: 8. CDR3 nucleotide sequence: TGTGCCAGTAGTATAATAGGGGGACAGTCGTACACCTTC. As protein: CASSIIGGQSYTF. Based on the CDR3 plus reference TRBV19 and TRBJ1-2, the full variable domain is DGGITQSPKYLFRKEGQNVTLSCEQNLNHDAMYWYRQDPGQGLRLIYYSQIVNDFQKGDIAEGYSVSREKKESFPLTVTSAQKNPTAFYLCASSIIGGQSYTFGSGTRLTVV.

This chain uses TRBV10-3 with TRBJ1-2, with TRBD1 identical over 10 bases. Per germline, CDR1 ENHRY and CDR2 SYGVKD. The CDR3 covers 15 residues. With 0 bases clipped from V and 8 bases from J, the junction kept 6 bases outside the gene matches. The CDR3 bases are TGTGCCATCAGTGAGTCAACAGGGACAGGGGAAGGCTACACCTTC. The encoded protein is CAISESTGTGEGYTF.

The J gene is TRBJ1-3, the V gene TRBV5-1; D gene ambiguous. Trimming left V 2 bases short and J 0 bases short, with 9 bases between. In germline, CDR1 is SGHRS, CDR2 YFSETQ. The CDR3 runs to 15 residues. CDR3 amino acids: CASSFGSSSGNTIYF. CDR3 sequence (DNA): TGCGCCAGCAGCTTTGGTTCTAGCTCTGGAAACACCATATATTTT.

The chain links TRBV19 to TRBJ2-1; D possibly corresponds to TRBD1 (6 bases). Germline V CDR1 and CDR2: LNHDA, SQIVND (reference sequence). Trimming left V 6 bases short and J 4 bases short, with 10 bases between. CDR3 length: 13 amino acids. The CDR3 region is CASRIQGYNEQFF. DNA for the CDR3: TGTGCCAGTAGGATACAGGGTTACAATGAGCAGTTCTTC.

The CDR3 nucleotides are TGTGCCAGCAGCTTAGAGCTTGGGACAGGAGATGGCTACACCTTC. It translates to CASSLELGTGDGYTF. The chain employs TRBV11-2 and TRBJ1-2; 8 bases line up with TRBD1. The CDR3 runs to 15 residues. Germline assignment: CDR1 SGHAT and CDR2 FQNNGV. V gave up 0 bases and J gave up 6 bases; unmatched junction bases: 6.

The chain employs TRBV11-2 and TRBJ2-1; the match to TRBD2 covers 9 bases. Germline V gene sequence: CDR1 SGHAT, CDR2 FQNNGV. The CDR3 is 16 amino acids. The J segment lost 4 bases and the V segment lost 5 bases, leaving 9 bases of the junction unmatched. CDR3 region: CASSPTSGKGYNEQFF. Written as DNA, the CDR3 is TGTGCCAGCAGCCCGACTAGCGGAAAAGGGTACAATGAGCAGTTCTTC.